A selection of T cell receptor beta chains follows, all from one sample in a study of OX40 agonist ivuxolimab in advanced cancers. This table comes from immunoSEQ multiplex PCR, and its TCRdb copy is limited to in-frame clones, with some not included. The sample has about 1,800 clones; about 70% are singletons. Material: CD4+ or CD8+ T cells sorted from blood, obtained in a trial of the OX40 agonist ivuxolimab. These receptors came from an adult with an advanced solid tumor such as melanoma, head and neck, liver or kidney cancer. Both conserved end residues are part of each CDR3. Each record gives: V gene, clone size, J gene, CDR3 protein. Clone size is not always given. Where it is, it says once, few, many or a class for expanded clones.

TRBV2	few	TRBJ2-1	CASSLSGGVIFDEQFF
TRBV5-1	-	TRBJ2-3	CASSLDSGGPTDTQYF
TRBV6-9	-	TRBJ1-3	CASSYMSSGNTIYF
TRBV28	once	TRBJ1-1	CASNSLFMNTEAFF
TRBV19	once	TRBJ1-1	CASSSSYSGTGGRNSAFF
TRBV19	-	TRBJ1-3	CASLDTSSGNTIYF
TRBV4-2	-	TRBJ2-5	CASSHVRGETQYF
TRBV30	-	TRBJ1-4	CAWKDRGLVQANEKLFF
TRBV7-8	-	TRBJ1-5	CASRAGRDAGQPQHF
TRBV4-1	large	TRBJ1-5	CASSQDGGWSNQPQHF
TRBV30	-	TRBJ2-7	CAWNSGGPEQYF
TRBV7-9	-	TRBJ2-7	CASSLIAGLASYEQYF
TRBV5-1	-	TRBJ2-5	CASSLDRVGQETQYF
TRBV27	-	TRBJ2-6	CASSHAHWLQSRANVLTF
TRBV7-9	-	TRBJ2-7	CASSLGTGVSYEQYF
TRBV27	-	TRBJ1-1	CASLSTLGTEAFF
TRBV9	-	TRBJ1-4	CASSGQQGASEKLFF
TRBV5-1	-	TRBJ1-4	CASSLEGGRATNEKLFF
TRBV6-6	-	TRBJ1-2	CASSYSGSNYGYTF
TRBV10-1	-	TRBJ2-2	CASSESTGPPGELFF
TRBV7-9	-	TRBJ2-3	CASCLVTSTDTQYF
TRBV11-2	-	TRBJ2-6	CASSGSQASNKVGPTSTF
TRBV6-5	-	TRBJ1-1	CASINHRRPNTEAFF
TRBV4-2	-	TRBJ2-5	CASSLATNPETQYF